The rows below give T cell receptor beta chains drawn from one sample of a study of OX40 agonist ivuxolimab in advanced cancers. Using immunoSEQ multiplex PCR, the repertoire was profiled, and TCRdb retains in-frame clones only, with some absent. This repertoire shows some 31,000 clones, roughly 90% found once; its top ten account for roughly a tenth. This specimen consisted of CD4+ or CD8+ T cells sorted from blood, obtained in a trial of the OX40 agonist ivuxolimab. The receptors derive from an adult with an advanced solid tumor such as melanoma, head and neck, liver or kidney cancer. Each CDR3 is given with its conserved first and last residue. A D gene is named only where the DNA matches it firmly. Not every row has a clone size; where given, it reads once, few, many or a size class.

J | size | V | D | CDR3 | DNA
TRBJ2-1 | . | TRBV19 | TRBD2 | CASSIARRLAGVYNEQFF | TGTGCCAGTAGTATTGCCCGCAGACTAGCGGGGGTATACAATGAGCAGTTCTTC
TRBJ1-5 | . | TRBV9 | . | CASSPDTSNQPQHF | TGTGCCAGCAGCCCTGACACAAGCAATCAGCCCCAGCATTTT
TRBJ1-2 | . | TRBV4-1 | . | CASSHAQGDYGYTF | TGCGCCAGCAGCCACGCGCAGGGCGACTATGGCTACACCTTC
TRBJ2-1 | . | TRBV5-4 | . | CASSSPAGRVLNKQFF | TGTGCCAGCAGCTCCCCCGCTGGGCGGGTATTGAATAAGCAGTTCTTC
TRBJ1-2 | . | TRBV27 | . | CASSLLGATNGYTF | TGTGCCAGTTCGCTCCTCGGGGCCACTAATGGCTACACCTTC
TRBJ2-7 | . | TRBV6-6 | . | CASSPGISYEQYF | TGTGCCAGCAGTCCAGGGATTTCCTACGAGCAGTACTTC
TRBJ1-5 | . | TRBV19 | . | CASSWGVSNQPQHF | TGTGCCAGTAGTTGGGGGGTTAGCAATCAGCCCCAGCATTTT
TRBJ2-1 | . | TRBV9 | TRBD2 | CASSVDVGLVSYNEQFF | TGTGCCAGCAGCGTAGATGTAGGACTAGTCTCCTACAATGAGCAGTTCTTC
TRBJ1-3 | . | TRBV19 | . | CASSIDRSSGNTIYF | TGTGCCAGTAGTATAGACAGGAGCTCTGGAAACACCATATATTTT
TRBJ2-1 | few | TRBV30 | TRBD2 | CAWETSDEQFF | TGTGCCTGGGAGACTAGCGATGAGCAGTTCTTC
TRBJ2-7 | . | TRBV5-4 | TRBD1 | CASSSRDRGEQYF | TGTGCCAGCAGCTCCCGGGACAGGGGCGAGCAGTACTTC
TRBJ2-7 | . | TRBV10-3 | TRBD1 | CAISTGGTYEQYF | TGTGCCATCAGCACAGGGGGAACCTACGAGCAGTACTTC
TRBJ2-7 | . | TRBV29-1 | . | CSVETGRPYEQYF | TGCAGCGTTGAAACGGGACGTCCCTACGAGCAGTACTTC
TRBJ1-1 | . | TRBV7-9 | . | CASSLVLENTEAFF | TGTGCCAGCAGCTTAGTTCTTGAGAACACTGAAGCTTTCTTT
TRBJ1-2 | . | TRBV4-3 | . | CASSQDSSSPYGYTF | TGCGCCAGCAGCCAAGACTCCTCCTCCCCTTATGGCTACACCTTC
TRBJ2-1 | . | TRBV9 | TRBD2 | CASSVATRLAGVNEQFF | TGTGCCAGCAGCGTAGCAACCCGACTAGCGGGGGTCAATGAGCAGTTCTTC
TRBJ2-7 | . | TRBV19 | . | CASSTGAFDYEQYF | TGTGCCAGTAGCACCGGAGCCTTCGACTACGAGCAGTACTTC
TRBJ2-7 | . | TRBV7-8 | . | CASSLSVSSSYEQYF | TGTGCCAGCAGCTTATCAGTCTCCAGCTCCTACGAGCAGTACTTC
TRBJ1-5 | . | TRBV11-2 | . | CASSLEGDSNQPQHF | TGTGCCAGCAGCTTAGAGGGTGATAGCAATCAGCCCCAGCATTTT
TRBJ1-6 | . | TRBV6-6 | TRBD1 | CASRPTGKNSPLHF | TGTGCCAGCAGGCCGACAGGGAAAAATTCACCCCTCCACTTT
TRBJ2-7 | . | TRBV11-2 | . | CASSLFPTGNYEQYF | TGTGCCAGCAGCTTATTCCCCACAGGGAACTACGAGCAGTACTTC
TRBJ2-7 | . | TRBV9 | . | CASSVAGGGYEQYF | TGTGCCAGCAGCGTAGCAGGGGGAGGCTACGAGCAGTACTTC
TRBJ2-6 | . | TRBV4-1 | . | CASRRTAYRGSGANVLTF | TGCGCCAGCAGGAGGACAGCTTATCGGGGCTCTGGGGCCAACGTCCTGACTTTC
TRBJ2-2 | . | TRBV7-8 | . | CASSLARTGTGELFF | TGTGCCAGCAGCTTAGCGAGGACGGGAACCGGGGAGCTGTTTTTT
TRBJ1-1 | . | TRBV9 | . | CASSVEEGNTEAFF | TGTGCCAGCAGCGTAGAAGAAGGGAACACTGAAGCTTTCTTT
TRBJ1-5 | once | TRBV4-3 | . | CASSQDRGDQPQHF | TGCGCCAGCAGCCAAGACAGGGGTGATCAGCCCCAGCATTTT
TRBJ2-7 | . | TRBV2 | TRBD2 | CASSVSPGLAGGPEQYF | TGTGCCAGCAGTGTTTCCCCGGGACTAGCGGGAGGGCCGGAGCAGTACTTC
TRBJ1-1 | . | TRBV7-9 | . | CASSLIQTEAFF | TGTGCCAGCAGCTTAATTCAGACTGAAGCTTTCTTT
TRBJ1-4 | . | TRBV28 | TRBD1 | CASRRQGLAEKLFF | TGTGCCAGCAGAAGACAGGGCTTAGCTGAAAAACTGTTTTTT
TRBJ2-7 | . | TRBV5-6 | TRBD2 | CASSSGGYEQYF | TGTGCCAGCAGCTCGGGGGGCTACGAGCAGTACTTC
TRBJ2-1 | once | TRBV7-9 | TRBD1 | CASSDSGQGYNEQFF | TGTGCCAGCAGCGACTCGGGACAGGGTTACAATGAGCAGTTCTTC
TRBJ1-6 | . | TRBV6-6 | . | CASSYLLGWFSSPLHF | TGTGCCAGCAGTTACCTCTTGGGTTGGTTTAGTTCACCCCTCCACTTT
TRBJ1-1 | . | TRBV4-3 | TRBD1 | CASSQDRTGRTEAFF | TGCGCCAGCAGCCAAGATCGGACAGGGAGGACTGAAGCTTTCTTT
TRBJ2-7 | . | TRBV2 | . | CASSEETLGTITYEQYF | TGTGCCAGCAGTGAAGAGACCCTCGGGACGATCACCTACGAGCAGTACTTC
TRBJ2-3 | . | TRBV9 | TRBD2 | CASSEKRGTQYF | TGTGCCAGCAGCGAGAAGCGGGGTACGCAGTATTTT
TRBJ2-7 | . | TRBV9 | TRBD1 | CASSPWDRAYEQYF | TGTGCCAGCAGCCCTTGGGACAGGGCCTACGAGCAGTACTTC